These T cell receptor beta chains were read from a single sample in a study of T cells in Graves' hyperthyroidism and ophthalmopathy. TCRdb recomputed calls from the multiplex PCR reads with MiXCR, one row per CDR3 protein. The repertoire has about 640,000 distinct CDR3 sequences, around 20% of them found once; the top ten carry around a third. What was sequenced was blood. The receptors derive from a man aged 25-45 years with Graves' ophthalmopathy. CDR3s include the opening cysteine and the closing phenylalanine or tryptophan. D genes are given only for firm matches. Only part of the rows carry a size: once, few, many, or a class if the clone is expanded.

.	TRBV27	TRBJ2-7	.	TGTGCCAGCAGTTTATCGGGGGTAGGCGCCTACGAGCAGTACTTC	CASSLSGVGAYEQYF
many	TRBV11-2	TRBJ2-1	.	TGTGCCAGCAGCTTAGGAGGGGGCGCGGGGTACAATGAGCAGTTCTTC	CASSLGGGAGYNEQFF
many	TRBV28	TRBJ1-5	.	TGTGCCAGCAGTTTCGGGGTAGGAGGCAATCAGCCCCAGCATTTT	CASSFGVGGNQPQHF
.	TRBV27	TRBJ2-5	.	TGTGCCAGCAGTCCTGGGACCCTGCGGTGGGAGACCCAGTACTTC	CASSPGTLRWETQYF
few	TRBV30	TRBJ2-1	TRBD2	TGTGCCTGGATGCCCTGGGGACTAGCGGGGGCTCAGCAGTTCTTC	CAWMPWGLAGAQQFF
few	TRBV5-1	TRBJ2-2	.	TGCGCCAGCAGCTCCGAATCCGGTAATACTGGGGAGCTGTTTTTT	CASSSESGNTGELFF
few	TRBV6-5	TRBJ2-1	TRBD2	TGTGCCAGCAGTTACTCTCTAACGGGGAGGGGTTACAATGAGCAGTTCTTC	CASSYSLTGRGYNEQFF
many	TRBV12-3/TRBV12-4	TRBJ2-1	.	TGTGCCAGCAGTTCGGGCTCATGGAACGAGCAGTTCTTC	CASSSGSWNEQFF
.	TRBV15	TRBJ2-3	.	TGTGCCACCAGCCATCTAGTCCCTGCCGATACGCAGTATTTT	CATSHLVPADTQYF
many	TRBV7-2	TRBJ2-7	TRBD2	TGTGCCAGCAGCTTAGTGAGCGGGAGTAAAAACGAGCAGTACTTC	CASSLVSGSKNEQYF
.	TRBV30	TRBJ1-4	TRBD1	TGTGCCTGGAAAGGGAAGGGGGCGGGTGAAAAACTGTTTTTT	CAWKGKGAGEKLFF
few	TRBV28	TRBJ2-5	.	TGTGCCAGCAGTCCAGAGTTCAAGACAAGAGAGACCCAGTACTTC	CASSPEFKTRETQYF
few	TRBV28	TRBJ2-1	TRBD2	TGTGCCAGCAGTTCGCGTGAATGGCTAGCGGGAGTCGGGGAGCAGTTCTTC	CASSSREWLAGVGEQFF
few	TRBV6-1	TRBJ1-2	.	TGTGCCACCCTAACTTGGGGGGGGAACTATGGCTACACCTTC	CATLTWGGNYGYTF
.	TRBV10-2	TRBJ2-1	.	TGCGCCAGCAGTGAGTCTAGGGGCGGCTATGAGCAGTTCTTC	CASSESRGGYEQFF
.	TRBV2	TRBJ1-5	TRBD1	TGTGCCAGCAGGGATGGGGACAGGGACCATAGCAATCAGCCCCAGCATTTT	CASRDGDRDHSNQPQHF
once	TRBV19	TRBJ2-7	.	TGTGCCAGTAGTGCGGACCGAGACTCCTACGAGCAGTACTTC	CASSADRDSYEQYF
many	TRBV9	TRBJ2-3	TRBD2	TGTGCCAGCAGCGTCGGACTAGCGGGAGGGTACACAGATACGCAGTATTTT	CASSVGLAGGYTDTQYF
few	TRBV20-1	TRBJ2-7	TRBD2	TGCAGTGCTAGGGGTGGCGGGAGGGCCTTTAGCGAGCAGTACTTC	CSARGGGRAFSEQYF
once	TRBV3-1	TRBJ2-2	.	TGTGCCAGCAGCCAAGGACGGTCCACCTACACCGGGGAGCTGTTTTTT	CASSQGRSTYTGELFF
many	TRBV18	TRBJ1-2	.	TGTGCCAGCTCACCCCAGAAGGGCGCGGGTGATGGCTACACCTTC	CASSPQKGAGDGYTF
few	TRBV18	TRBJ1-6	TRBD1	TGTGCCAGCTCAGCAACACTAGGACAGGGGGTCAGATCACCCCTCCACTTT	CASSATLGQGVRSPLHF
many	TRBV2	TRBJ2-1	TRBD2	TGTGCCAGCAGGGGGAGGACTAGCGGGAGTACATACAATGAGCAGTTCTTC	CASRGRTSGSTYNEQFF
.	TRBV28	TRBJ2-3	.	TGTGCCAGCAGTTTACAGGGCGCGCAGTATTTT	CASSLQGAQYF
.	TRBV28	TRBJ2-3	.	TGTGCCAGCAGTATCCCAGCTACAGATACGCAGTATTTT	CASSIPATDTQYF
many	TRBV7-8	TRBJ1-3	TRBD1	TGTGCCAGCAGCCGAGGGACAGCTGGAAACACCATATATTTT	CASSRGTAGNTIYF
.	TRBV6-5	TRBJ2-7	.	TGTGCCAGCAGTTACTCCCCGGGACGGTCTAGGTACGAGCAGTACTTC	CASSYSPGRSRYEQYF
.	TRBV5-1	TRBJ2-2	TRBD2	TGCGCCAGCAGCCGAGCGGGAGCCACCGGGGAGCTGTTTTTT	CASSRAGATGELFF
.	TRBV7-3	TRBJ1-3	.	TGTGCCAGCAGCTCGGGACGGACGGCGGCGGCCACCATATATTTT	CASSSGRTAAATIYF
.	TRBV11-2	TRBJ2-5	.	TGTGCCAGCAGACCCCTAAAGTTCGAGACCCAGTACTTC	CASRPLKFETQYF
few	TRBV6-1	TRBJ2-7	.	TGTGCCAGTGCCCGTGGAGGGGGCGGCGAGCAGTACTTC	CASARGGGGEQYF
many	TRBV2	TRBJ1-1	.	TGTGCCAGCAGGCGGGACATCTCCATGAACACTGAAGCTTTCTTT	CASRRDISMNTEAFF
.	TRBV4-2	TRBJ1-1	.	TGTGCCAGCAGCCAAGATCTTGGGAAGAACACTGAAGCTTTCTTT	CASSQDLGKNTEAFF
.	TRBV5-1	TRBJ2-5	TRBD2	TGCGCCAGCAGCCTCTCCAACCCGGGACTAGCGGGGGAGACCCAGTACTTC	CASSLSNPGLAGETQYF
many	TRBV2	TRBJ2-3	.	TGTGCCAGCCTCCTACTCACAGATACGCAGTATTTT	CASLLLTDTQYF
.	TRBV15	TRBJ2-7	.	TGTGCCACCGCGAGAGGGCTCTCCTACGAGCAGTACTTC	CATARGLSYEQYF
.	TRBV7-9	TRBJ1-4	.	TGTGCCAGCAGCTTAGCTCAGGGCAGATTAAATGAAAAACTGTTTTTT	CASSLAQGRLNEKLFF
.	TRBV27	TRBJ1-6	TRBD1	TGTGCCAGCAGTTTATCCCTTGGGACAGGGGGCAGTTCACCCCTCCACTTT	CASSLSLGTGGSSPLHF
few	TRBV12-3/TRBV12-4	TRBJ1-2	.	TGTGCCAGCAGCCGAGGATTGCAGACGGGCTACACCTTC	CASSRGLQTGYTF
many	TRBV24-1	TRBJ2-1	.	TGTGCCACCAGTGATTTGAGTAGCGGATCCTACAATGAGCAGTTCTTC	CATSDLSSGSYNEQFF
.	TRBV7-9	TRBJ2-6	.	TGTGCCAGCAGCCTCCAGGACTCTGGGGCCAACGTCCTGACTTTC	CASSLQDSGANVLTF
many	TRBV2	TRBJ2-5	.	TGTGCCAGCAGACCCACAGGGTCAGAGACCCAGTACTTC	CASRPTGSETQYF
.	TRBV6-2/TRBV6-3	TRBJ2-7	.	TGTGCCAGCAGTTCCCCCCGACCGGACCCTTACGAGCAGTACTTC	CASSSPRPDPYEQYF
few	TRBV27	TRBJ2-2	.	TGTGCCAGCAGAATTGTGGGGACCGGGGAGCTGTTTTTT	CASRIVGTGELFF
.	TRBV20-1	TRBJ1-6	.	TGCAGTGCCCCTCGCTGGGGCGATTCACCCCTCCACTTT	CSAPRWGDSPLHF
.	TRBV2	TRBJ2-7	TRBD1	TGCGCCAGCAGCCAACCGGGACAGGGGAACTACGAGCAGTACTTC	CASSQPGQGNYEQYF
many	TRBV28	TRBJ1-5	.	TGTGCCAGCAACGGTGACCAGCCCCAGCATTTT	CASNGDQPQHF
.	TRBV2	TRBJ2-1	.	TGTGCCAGCAGTTCGAACGGGGACCTCACCCTCGTTAATGAGCAGTTCTTC	CASSSNGDLTLVNEQFF
many	TRBV30	TRBJ1-3	TRBD1	TGTGCCTGGAGTGAAGGACAGGCCTACTCTGGAAACACCATATATTTT	CAWSEGQAYSGNTIYF
many	TRBV3-1	TRBJ2-5	.	TGTGCCAGCTTGAAGGGAGGCGGGACCCAGTACTTC	CASLKGGGTQYF
.	TRBV6-5	TRBJ1-1	.	TGTGCCAGCAGTTCCTCCGGGGAGAGAGGCACTGAAGCTTTCTTT	CASSSSGERGTEAFF
.	TRBV19	TRBJ2-2	TRBD2	TGTGCCAGTAAAGCGGGAGGGTACACCGGGGAGCTGTTTTTT	CASKAGGYTGELFF
.	TRBV14	TRBJ2-7	.	TGTGCCAGCAGCCCACAGGGATACTACGAGCAGTACTTC	CASSPQGYYEQYF
few	TRBV27	TRBJ2-7	.	TGTGCCAGCAAATTTGGTTACGAGCAGTACTTC	CASKFGYEQYF
.	TRBV24-1	TRBJ2-1	.	TGTGCCACCAGAAGGGGTGACGAGCAGTTCTTC	CATRRGDEQFF
.	TRBV4-2	TRBJ2-1	.	TGTGCCAGCAGCCCCTCGGCGGGCTACAATGAGCAGTTCTTC	CASSPSAGYNEQFF